This record looks at one TCR beta chain sequence and its context. Per the germline V gene, CDR1 is GTSNPN and CDR2 is SVGIG (reference sequence). CDR3 length: 12 amino acids. With 8 bases removed from V and 8 bases from J, the gap between germline ends came to 15 bases. RNA extraction and reverse transcription yielded cDNA as sequencing template. Assay: immunoSEQ multiplex PCR; the TCRdb copy retains only in-frame clones and omits some. The data show over 150,000 clones, 50% to 75% seen once. Obtained from alopecia areata patients were lesional scalp punch biopsies along with peripheral blood. The data were taken from a study of CD8+ T cells in alopecia areata. About the study: Twice a day, 5 to 10 mg of oral tofacitinib was administered to treated patients. A 6-month off-drug phase came after tofacitinib, which had lasted 6 to 18 months.

The V gene is TRBV30, the J gene TRBJ1-4; D possibly corresponds to TRBD1 (5 bases). The sequence was obtained from a human donor with alopecia areata. The sequences come from CD4+ T cells sorted from blood, collected at week 0. This chain's CDR3 is CAGAGAYEKLFF. In DNA form, the CDR3 reads TGTGCCGGGGCAGGAGCTTACGAAAAACTGTTTTTT.